This TCR beta chain was sequenced for a study of blood T cell repertoires in COVID-19. At the level of the study: Collection of acute and convalescent COVID-19 samples took place in the United States, Italy and Spain. PBMCs, B-cell-depleted T cells, or T cells were the source of the cDNA or gDNA that made up the material.

Original processing methods: Scientists estimated how many nucleated cells there were by amplifying reference gene primers. Assay used: immunoSEQ multiplex PCR; TCRdb lists only in-frame clones, some missing. V and J calls plus clone size are reproduced from that table; the DNA served to infer D and trimming. The data hold some 77,000 clones, with 75% to 85% observed a single time. The TCR was taken from a woman aged 70-85 years with acute or convalescent COVID-19. The sequencing sample was made of peripheral blood.

The CDR3, as DNA: TGTGCCAGCAATGGAAGAAACAGGGGTGAAAACACCATATATTTT. It is translated as CASNGRNRGENTIYF. V gene TRBV11-2 combines with J gene TRBJ1-3, with 7 bases aligning to TRBD1. The V segment lost 7 bases and the J segment 6 bases; nucleotides outside the gene matches: 12. This CDR3 is built from 15 residues. Germline values: CDR1 SGHAT, CDR2 FQNNGV.